This T cell receptor beta chain comes out of a study of blood T cell repertoires in COVID-19. Whole-study context: COVID-19 samples collected from the United States, Italy and Spain covered acute and convalescent phases.

Assay: immunoSEQ multiplex PCR; the TCRdb copy retains only in-frame clones and omits some. This sample has some 80,000 clones, with roughly 80% found just once. CDR1 is SEHNR and CDR2 is FQNEAQ in the germline V gene (reference sequence). This CDR3 is 15 amino acids long. J lost 7 bases, V lost 4 bases, and 5 bases had no gene match. The source material was peripheral blood. The rearrangement links TRBV7-9 to TRBJ2-1; TRBD1 matches at 12 bases. The receptor's source is a human donor in a cohort sampled during active COVID-19. The CDR3 region has the DNA TGTGCCAGCAGCTCGGGACAGGGGGCGCGGAATGAGCAGTTCTTC. Translating gives CASSSGQGARNEQFF.